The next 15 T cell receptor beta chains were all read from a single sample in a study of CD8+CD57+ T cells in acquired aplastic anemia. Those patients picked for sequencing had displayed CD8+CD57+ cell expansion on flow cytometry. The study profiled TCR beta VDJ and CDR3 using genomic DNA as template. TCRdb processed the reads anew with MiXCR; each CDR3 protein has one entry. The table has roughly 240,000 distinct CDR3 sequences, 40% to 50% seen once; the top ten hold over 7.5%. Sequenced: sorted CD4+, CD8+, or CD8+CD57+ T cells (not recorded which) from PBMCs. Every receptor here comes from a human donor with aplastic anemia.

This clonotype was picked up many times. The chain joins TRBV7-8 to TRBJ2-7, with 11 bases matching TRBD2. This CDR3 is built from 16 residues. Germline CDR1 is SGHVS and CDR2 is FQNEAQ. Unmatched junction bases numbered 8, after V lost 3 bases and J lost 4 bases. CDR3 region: CASSFLAGGFMYEQYF. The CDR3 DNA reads TGTGCCAGCAGCTTTTTAGCGGGGGGGTTTATGTACGAGCAGTACTTC. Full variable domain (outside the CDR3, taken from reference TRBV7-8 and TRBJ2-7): GAGVSQSPRYKVAKRGQDVALRCDPISGHVSLFWYQQALGQGPEFLTYFQNEAQLDKSGLPSDRFFAERPEGSVSTLKIQRTQQEDSAVYLCASSFLAGGFMYEQYFGPGTRLTVT.

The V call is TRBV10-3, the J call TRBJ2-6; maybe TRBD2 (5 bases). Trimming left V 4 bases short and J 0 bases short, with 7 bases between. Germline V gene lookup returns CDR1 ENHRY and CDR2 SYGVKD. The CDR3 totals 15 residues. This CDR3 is CAISGESSGANVLTF. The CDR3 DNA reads TGTGCCATCAGTGGGGAGTCCTCTGGGGCCAACGTCCTGACTTTC.

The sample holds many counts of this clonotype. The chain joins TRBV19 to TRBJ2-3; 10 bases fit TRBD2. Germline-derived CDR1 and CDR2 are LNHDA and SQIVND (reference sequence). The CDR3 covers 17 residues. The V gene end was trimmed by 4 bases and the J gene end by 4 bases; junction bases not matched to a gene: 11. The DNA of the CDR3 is TGTGCCAGTAGTAGAATGCCGGGACTAGCGTCAGCAGATACGCAGTATTTT. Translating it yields CASSRMPGLASADTQYF.

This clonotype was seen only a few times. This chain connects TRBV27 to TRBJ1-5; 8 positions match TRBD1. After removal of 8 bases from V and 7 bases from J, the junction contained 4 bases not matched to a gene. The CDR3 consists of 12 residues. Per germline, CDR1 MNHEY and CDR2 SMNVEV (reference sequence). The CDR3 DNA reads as TGTGCCAGCGGGACAGGAGGCCAGCCCCAGCATTTT. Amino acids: CASGTGGQPQHF.

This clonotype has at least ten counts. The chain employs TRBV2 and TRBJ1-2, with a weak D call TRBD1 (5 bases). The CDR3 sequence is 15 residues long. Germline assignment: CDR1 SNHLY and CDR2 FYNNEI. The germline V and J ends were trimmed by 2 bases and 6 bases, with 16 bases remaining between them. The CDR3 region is CASSESGVELNGYTF. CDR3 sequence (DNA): TGTGCCAGCAGTGAATCGGGGGTGGAGTTGAATGGCTACACCTTC.

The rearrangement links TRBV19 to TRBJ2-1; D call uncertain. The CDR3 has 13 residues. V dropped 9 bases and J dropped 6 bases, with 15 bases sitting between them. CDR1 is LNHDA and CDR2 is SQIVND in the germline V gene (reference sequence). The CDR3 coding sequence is TGTGCCAGACCTCCGGGCCGAAGCAATGAGCAGTTCTTC. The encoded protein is CARPPGRSNEQFF.

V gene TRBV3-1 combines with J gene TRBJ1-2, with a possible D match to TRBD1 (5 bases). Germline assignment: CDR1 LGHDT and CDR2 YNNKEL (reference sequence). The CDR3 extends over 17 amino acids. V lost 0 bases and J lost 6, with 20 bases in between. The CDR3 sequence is CASSQDDRGGMGDGYTF. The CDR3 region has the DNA TGTGCCAGCAGCCAAGATGATCGGGGGGGGATGGGAGATGGCTACACCTTC.

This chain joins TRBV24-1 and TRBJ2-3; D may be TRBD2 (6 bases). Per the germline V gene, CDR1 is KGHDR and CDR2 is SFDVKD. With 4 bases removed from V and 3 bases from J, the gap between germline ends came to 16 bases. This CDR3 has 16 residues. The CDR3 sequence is CATSDAIFAGTDTQYF. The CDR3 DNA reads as TGTGCCACCAGTGACGCTATATTCGCGGGGACAGATACGCAGTATTTT.

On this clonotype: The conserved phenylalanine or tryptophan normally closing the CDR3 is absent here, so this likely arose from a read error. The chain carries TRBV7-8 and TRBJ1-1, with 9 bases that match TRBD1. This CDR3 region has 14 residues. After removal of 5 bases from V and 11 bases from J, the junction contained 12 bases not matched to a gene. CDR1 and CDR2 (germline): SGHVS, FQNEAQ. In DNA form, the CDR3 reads TGTGCCAGCAGCCTAAAGACAGGGGGTAGTATGGCTTTCTCT. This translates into CASSLKTGGSMAFS.

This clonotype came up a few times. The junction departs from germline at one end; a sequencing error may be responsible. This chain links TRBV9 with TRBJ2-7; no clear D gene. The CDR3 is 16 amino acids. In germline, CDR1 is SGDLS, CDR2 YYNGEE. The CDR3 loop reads CASSVGSVGVPYKQYF. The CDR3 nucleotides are TGTGCCAGCAGCGTAGGGTCAGTTGGAGTTCCCTACAAGCAGTACTTC.

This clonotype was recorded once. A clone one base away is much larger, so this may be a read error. The CDR3 DNA reads as TGTGCCACCAGTGATTGGAGAGGTCGGAGCACCGGGGAGCTGTTTTTT. Its protein is CATSDWRGRSTGELFF. The chain combines TRBV24-1 with TRBJ2-2; D unclear. Germline CDR1 reads KGHDR; CDR2 reads SFDVKD. CDR3 size: 16 residues. Trimming stripped 2 bases from V and 4 bases from J, with 13 bases between.

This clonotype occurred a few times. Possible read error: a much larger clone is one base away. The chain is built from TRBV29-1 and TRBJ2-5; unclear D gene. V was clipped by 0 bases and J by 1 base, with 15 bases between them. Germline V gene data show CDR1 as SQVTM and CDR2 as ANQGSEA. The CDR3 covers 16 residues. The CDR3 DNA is TGCAGCGTTGAAGATCTAAGTGGGCAGATCCAAGAGACCCAGTACTTC. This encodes CSVEDLSGQIQETQYF.

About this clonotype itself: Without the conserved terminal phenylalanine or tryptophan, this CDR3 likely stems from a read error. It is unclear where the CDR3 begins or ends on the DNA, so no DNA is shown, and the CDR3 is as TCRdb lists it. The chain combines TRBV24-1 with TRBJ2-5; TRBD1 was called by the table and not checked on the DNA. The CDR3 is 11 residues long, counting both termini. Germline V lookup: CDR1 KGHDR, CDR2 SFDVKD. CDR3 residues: CATSDLTYGDT.

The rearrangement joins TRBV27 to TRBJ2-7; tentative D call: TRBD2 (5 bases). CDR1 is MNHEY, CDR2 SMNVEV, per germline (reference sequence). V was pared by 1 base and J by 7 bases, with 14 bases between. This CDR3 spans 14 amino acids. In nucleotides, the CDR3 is TGTGCCAGCAGTTTATGGGCCGTGGGCGGGGAGCAGTACTTC. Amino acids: CASSLWAVGGEQYF.

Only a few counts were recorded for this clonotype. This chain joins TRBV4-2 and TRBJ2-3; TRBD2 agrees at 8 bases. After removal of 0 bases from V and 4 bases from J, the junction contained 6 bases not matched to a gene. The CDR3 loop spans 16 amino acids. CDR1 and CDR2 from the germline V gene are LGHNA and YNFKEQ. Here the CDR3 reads CASSQDPASGPDTQYF. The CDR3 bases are TGTGCCAGCAGCCAAGATCCCGCTAGCGGGCCAGATACGCAGTATTTT.